Each of the 17 T cell receptor beta chains below was sequenced from the same sample in a study of T cells in Graves' hyperthyroidism and ophthalmopathy. Regions amplified from RNA transcripts were the TCR beta CDR3 regions. The HTBI primer set was used in a first-round RT-PCR of the TCR CDR3. A single record per CDR3 protein comes from TCRdb applying MiXCR to the multiplex PCR reads. Found here are 620,000 or so distinct CDR3 sequences, around 15% of them singletons; the top ten hold approximately 12%. Sequenced input: blood. Every receptor here comes from a woman aged 45 to 65 with Graves' ophthalmopathy.

The chain uses TRBV10-3 and TRBJ1-1; D unclear. The V gene's germline CDR1 is ENHRY and CDR2 SYGVKD. Trimming stripped 1 base from V and 0 bases from J, with 6 bases between. The CDR3 sequence is 14 residues long. The CDR3 is CAISEYSLNTEAFF. The CDR3 DNA sequence: TGTGCCATCAGTGAGTACAGTTTGAACACTGAAGCTTTCTTT.

This clonotype was observed a few times. J is TRBJ1-2 and V is TRBV18; 11 bases map to TRBD1. CDR1 is KGHSH, CDR2 LQKENI, per germline. The V gene end was trimmed by 4 bases and the J gene end by 8 bases; junction bases not matched to a gene: 9. This CDR3 contains 15 residues. In nucleotides, the CDR3 is TGTGCCAGCTCACGCGGGACAGGGGGTGATTTGGGCTACACCTTC. It translates to CASSRGTGGDLGYTF.

This clonotype appeared many times. This chain links TRBV29-1 with TRBJ2-7, with D possibly being TRBD1 (6 bases). V lost 4 bases to trimming and J lost 2 bases, with 21 bases between them. CDR3 length: 16 amino acids. Germline lookup yields CDR1 SQVTM and CDR2 ANQGSEA. The CDR3 DNA follows: TGCAGCGTTGTTGACTCAGGGGTGCAGCCTCCCTACGAGCAGTACTTC. Translated, it gives CSVVDSGVQPPYEQYF.

This clonotype was picked up many times. The chain couples TRBV7-9 to TRBJ2-2; D possibly corresponds to TRBD2 (6 bases). The CDR3 is 15 residues long. Germline values: CDR1 SEHNR, CDR2 FQNEAQ (reference sequence). V was shortened by 2 bases and J by 2 bases, with 9 bases between the two germline ends. The chain's CDR3 is CASSLQRANTGELFF. CDR3 bases: TGTGCCAGCAGCTTACAGCGGGCTAACACCGGGGAGCTGTTTTTT.

The chain employs TRBV2 and TRBJ2-2, with a possible D match to TRBD1 (7 bases). The V and J ends lost 7 bases and 6 bases respectively, with 18 bases between them. The CDR3 length is 15 residues. The V gene's germline CDR1 is SNHLY and CDR2 FYNNEI. The CDR3 protein is CASIGNPGGPGELFF. The CDR3 coding sequence is TGTGCCAGCATTGGAAACCCAGGGGGGCCCGGGGAGCTGTTTTTT.

The rearrangement links TRBV20-1 to TRBJ2-1; D may be TRBD2 (6 bases). Germline V CDR1 and CDR2: DFQATT, SNEGSKA (reference sequence). The CDR3 spans 13 residues. Trimming stripped 3 bases from V and 8 bases from J, with 14 bases between. The CDR3 spells CSASFPGRDEQFF. Here the CDR3 DNA reads TGCAGTGCTAGTTTCCCCGGGAGAGATGAGCAGTTCTTC.

This clonotype was observed many times. V usage is TRBV7-3 and J usage is TRBJ2-3, with D perhaps TRBD2 (6 bases). The CDR3 is 15 residues long. The ends were cut back, 0 bases at V and 10 bases at J, with 17 bases in the middle. In germline, CDR1 is SGHTA, CDR2 FQGTGA. CDR3 sequence: CASSLTGLSREPQYF. CDR3 nucleotides: TGTGCCAGCAGCTTAACCGGGTTATCCCGGGAGCCGCAGTATTTT.

This clonotype was seen repeatedly, ten times or more. In nucleotides, the CDR3 is TGTGCCAGCAGCTTGGTTCGCGGGACGGGAGAGACCCAGTACTTC. It codes for CASSLVRGTGETQYF. V and J are TRBV5-6 and TRBJ2-5; possible D gene TRBD2, 6 bases. The length of the CDR3 is 15 residues. The ends were cut back, 0 bases at V and 4 bases at J, with 13 bases in the middle. The germline CDR1 and CDR2 sequences are SGHDT and YYEEEE.

The chain is built from TRBV5-1 and TRBJ2-2; no clear D gene. CDR3 size: 16 residues. The V and J ends lost 1 base and 1 base respectively, with 11 bases between them. CDR1 SGHRS and CDR2 YFSETQ come from the germline V gene. CDR3 nucleotide sequence: TGCGCCAGCAGCTTGCTCTGGACGGGGAACACCGGGGAGCTGTTTTTT. Translation gives CASSLLWTGNTGELFF.

The sample holds many counts of this clonotype. As DNA, the CDR3 is TGTGCCAGCAGGAAAGAGGGACTAGGTTTACATGAGCAGTTCTTC. Amino acid sequence: CASRKEGLGLHEQFF. The rearrangement joins TRBV28 to TRBJ2-1, with 8 bases aligning to TRBD2. The CDR3 is made up of 15 amino acids. Germline CDR1 is MDHEN and CDR2 is SYDVKM. Unmatched junction bases numbered 12, after V lost 6 bases and J lost 8 bases.

In this sample, this clonotype turned up a few times. The junction differs from germline at one of its ends, possibly a read error. V and J are TRBV28 and TRBJ2-1; D gene ambiguous. From germline, CDR1 is MDHEN and CDR2 SYDVKM. The CDR3 contains 13 residues. The CDR3 reads CASSLSWINERFF. Written as DNA, the CDR3 is TGTGCCAGCAGTTTATCCTGGATCAATGAGCGGTTCTTC.

Details on this clonotype: A much larger clone differs by one base, so this may be a read error. The chain carries TRBV7-9 and TRBJ2-1; D is possibly TRBD2 (6 bases). The CDR3 is made up of 17 amino acids. Trimming took off 5 bases at V and 1 base at J, with 18 bases between the two ends. Per the germline V gene, CDR1 is SEHNR and CDR2 is FQNEAQ (reference sequence). CDR3 region: CASSPRGGDESYNEQFF. In nucleotides, the CDR3 is TGTGCCAGCAGCCCGCGAGGAGGGGACGAATCCTACAATGAGCAGTTCTTC.

Only a few counts were recorded for this clonotype. The chain joins TRBV3-1 to TRBJ2-1; D possibly matches TRBD1 or TRBD2 (5 bases each). CDR3 length: 17 residues. The V end was cut by 0 bases, the J end by 4 bases, with 16 bases between. Germline CDR1 is LGHDT and CDR2 is YNNKEL (reference sequence). The CDR3 spells CASSQERARGWYNEQFF. The CDR3 DNA is TGTGCCAGCAGCCAAGAAAGGGCGAGGGGATGGTACAATGAGCAGTTCTTC.

This clonotype was seen more than once but under ten times. J is TRBJ1-2 and V is TRBV7-8; TRBD1 agrees at 8 bases. This CDR3 spans 15 amino acids. CDR1 SGHVS and CDR2 FQNEAQ come from the germline V gene. V shed 5 bases, J shed 8 bases, and the junction held 13 bases outside the gene matches. This CDR3 reads CASSRRDRPRDGYTF. As DNA, the CDR3 is TGTGCCAGCAGCCGCCGGGACAGGCCACGGGACGGCTACACCTTC. The variable domain in full, completed from reference TRBV7-8 and TRBJ1-2, reads GAGVSQSPRYKVAKRGQDVALRCDPISGHVSLFWYQQALGQGPEFLTYFQNEAQLDKSGLPSDRFFAERPEGSVSTLKIQRTQQEDSAVYLCASSRRDRPRDGYTFGSGTRLTVV.

The sample holds many counts of this clonotype. The V call is TRBV5-5, the J call TRBJ2-3, with 11 bases matching TRBD2. The CDR3 is made up of 15 amino acids. The germline V gene encodes CDR1 SGHKS and CDR2 YYEKEE (reference sequence). The ends lost 1 base at V and 4 bases at J; junction bases unmatched: 2. CDR3 coding DNA: TGTGCCAGCAGCTTGACTAGCGGGAGCCCAGATACGCAGTATTTT. Its protein is CASSLTSGSPDTQYF.

The rearrangement links TRBV10-2 to TRBJ2-1, with D possibly matching TRBD2 (5 bases). CDR3 length equals 15 residues. Germline V gene data show CDR1 as WSHSY and CDR2 as SAAADI. The ends were cut back, 5 bases at V and 0 bases at J, with 11 bases in the middle. CDR3 loop: CASSPSPSSYNEQFF. DNA for the CDR3: TGCGCCAGCAGTCCTAGCCCGAGCTCCTACAATGAGCAGTTCTTC.

This clonotype was detected many times. This chain connects TRBV15 to TRBJ2-7; D unresolved. Germline values: CDR1 LNHNV, CDR2 YYDKDF (reference sequence). This CDR3 region has 13 residues. V was pared by 2 bases and J by 2 bases, with 7 bases between. DNA of the CDR3: TGTGCCACCAGCAGACAGCAGACCTACGAGCAGTACTTC. Protein sequence: CATSRQQTYEQYF.